This TCR beta chain derives from a study of T cells after yellow fever vaccination. The overall study: The SMART-Seq v4 Ultra Low Input method served to prepare the low-cell-number fractions. Points from the study as a whole: Overlap between CD4 and CD8 compartments was detected for a small share of clonotypes. Most primary-vaccination clones reappeared after the booster (about 95% CD4, roughly 88% CD8). When the response was secondary, it was weaker but reached its peak faster, day 5 versus 15.

Concerning this clonotype: Its target is not known.

The CDR3 is 16 residues long. The V segment lost 4 bases and the J segment 1 base; nucleotides outside the gene matches: 8. Germline V gene sequence: CDR1 SGHTA, CDR2 FQGNSA. TCRdb recomputed calls from the 5' RACE reads with MiXCR, one row per CDR3 protein. Found here are about 550,000 distinct CDR3 sequences, about 19% of them singletons; the top ten hold over 11%. The clonotype was recovered from a man in his thirties or forties who received the YFV17D yellow fever vaccine. The chain recombines TRBV7-2 with TRBJ2-3; 7 bases are shared with TRBD2. This specimen was PBMCs, taken 15 days after the yellow fever booster vaccination. CDR3 nucleotides: TGTGCCAGCAGCTGGCCTGGCGGGGGAGGCACAGATACGCAGTATTTT. Protein product: CASSWPGGGGTDTQYF.